The 8 T cell receptor beta chains listed next were all sequenced from one sample in a study of memory CD4+ T cells and cytomegalovirus serostatus. Clones were sequenced by immunoSEQ multiplex PCR, and TCRdb holds only the in-frame ones, with some missing. The table records 56,000 or so clones, around 76% of them present only once. Single viable CD3+CD4+CD8-CD45RO+ cells were sorted as the memory CD4+ T cells. Input material: memory CD4+ T cells from blood. These receptor sequences come from an adult in good health and CMV-seronegative.

The rearrangement links TRBV30 to TRBJ1-3; tentative D call: TRBD1 (6 bases). Germline CDR1 is GTSNPN and CDR2 is SVGIG (reference sequence). The length of the CDR3 is 12 residues. Trimming removed 3 bases at V and 8 bases at J, with 11 bases between. The CDR3 loop reads CAWRETGYTIYF. The CDR3 nucleotides are TGTGCCTGGAGAGAGACAGGTTACACCATATATTTT. The full variable domain, rest sourced from reference TRBV30 and TRBJ1-3, is SQTIHQWPATLVQPVGSPLSLECTVEGTSNPNLYWYRQAAGRGLQLLFYSVGIGQISSEVPQNLSASRPQDRQFILSSKKLLLSDSGFYLCAWRETGYTIYFGEGSWLTVV.

V gene TRBV5-1 combines with J gene TRBJ2-1; 7 nucleotides align to TRBD2. With V trimmed by 5 bases and J by 4 bases, 3 bases remained unmatched. CDR3 size: 13 residues. Germline CDR1 SGHRS, CDR2 YFSETQ. This CDR3 reads CASSWGGYNEQFF. The CDR3 DNA is TGCGCCAGCAGTTGGGGGGGATACAATGAGCAGTTCTTC. The full variable domain, with the rest looked up from reference TRBV5-1 and TRBJ2-1, is KAGVTQTPRYLIKTRGQQVTLSCSPISGHRSVSWYQQTPGQGLQFLFEYFSETQRNKGNFPGRFSGRQFSNSRSEMNVSTLELGDSALYLCASSWGGYNEQFFGPGTRLTVL.

This clone is a singleton in its sample. The rearrangement joins TRBV19 to TRBJ1-6, with TRBD1 identical over 9 bases. V gave up 3 bases and J gave up 9 bases; unmatched junction bases: 9. The CDR3 is made up of 16 amino acids. The germline gives CDR1 LNHDA, CDR2 SQIVND (reference sequence). The CDR3 DNA sequence: TGTGCCAGTAGTATCTCCGGACAGGGGTGGTTTTCACCCCTCCACTTT. Translation: CASSISGQGWFSPLHF.

The chain employs TRBV11-1 and TRBJ2-1; 8 nucleotides match TRBD2. With 6 bases clipped from V and 6 bases from J, the junction kept 7 bases outside the gene matches. CDR3 size: 14 residues. The germline V gene has CDR1 SGHAT and CDR2 FQDESV (reference sequence). CDR3 in DNA: TGTGCCAGCAGTATCTCAGCGGGGGCCAATGAGCAGTTCTTC. It yields the protein CASSISAGANEQFF.

The chain employs TRBV2 and TRBJ1-2; D uncertain. CDR1 and CDR2 from the germline V gene are SNHLY and FYNNEI. The CDR3 loop spans 17 amino acids. Trimming cost V 4 bases and J 0 bases, with 18 bases left between them. The CDR3 DNA sequence: TGTGCCAGCAGTGGGCCCGGTGTTGGCCAAGCTAACTATGGCTACACCTTC. The encoded protein is CASSGPGVGQANYGYTF.

This chain connects TRBV5-1 to TRBJ2-7; 7 bases map to TRBD2. The germline V gene has CDR1 SGHRS and CDR2 YFSETQ. V lost 4 bases, J lost 0 bases, and 7 bases stayed unmatched. This CDR3 has 15 residues. CDR3 loop: CASSRGEGYSYEQYF. CDR3 DNA: TGCGCCAGCAGCCGGGGGGAGGGATACTCCTACGAGCAGTACTTC.

The chain links TRBV15 to TRBJ2-1, with D perhaps given as TRBD1 or TRBD2 (6 bases each). V was pared by 0 bases and J by 7 bases, with 19 bases between. The CDR3 extends over 17 amino acids. The germline V gene has CDR1 LNHNV and CDR2 YYDKDF (reference sequence). CDR3 nucleotide sequence: TGTGCCACCAGCAGAGATCGAAGGGGGGCCTTTTGGAATGAGCAGTTCTTC. This gives the protein CATSRDRRGAFWNEQFF.

The gene calls are TRBV5-5 and TRBJ1-2; D not certain. The ends were cut back, 3 bases at V and 8 bases at J, with 17 bases in the middle. In germline, CDR1 is SGHKS, CDR2 YYEKEE (reference sequence). This CDR3 has 14 amino acids. The CDR3 protein is CASSSLPEGWGYTF. DNA for the CDR3: TGTGCCAGCAGCTCCCTGCCGGAGGGCTGGGGCTACACCTTC.